Listed below are T cell receptor beta chains from one sample, sequenced in a study of blood T cell repertoires in COVID-19. Repertoires were generated with immunoSEQ multiplex PCR, while TCRdb's copy carries only in-frame clones and drops some. Counted here are around 130,000 clones, approximately 82% occurring once; the ten biggest clones make up 9.7%. The sequenced sample was peripheral blood. Every receptor here comes from a middle-aged man with active or convalescent COVID-19. CDR3s include the opening cysteine and the closing phenylalanine or tryptophan. A D gene is named only where the DNA matches it firmly. Part of the rows lack a size; the others show once, few, many or a class for expanded clones.

j_call,clone_size,v_call,d_call,cdr3_nt,cdr3_aa
TRBJ2-5,NA,TRBV7-2,TRBD2,TGTGCCAGCAGCTTAGGCGGACTAGCGGGGCAAGAGACCCAGTACTTC,CASSLGGLAGQETQYF
TRBJ2-6,NA,TRBV7-2,NA,TGTGCCAGCAGCTTAGCTGCGGGACAGATTCTCTCTGGGGCCAACGTCCTGACTTTC,CASSLAAGQILSGANVLTF
TRBJ2-6,NA,TRBV2,NA,TGTGCCAGCAGTGCCGACAGTGTTCGCTCTGGGGCCAACGTCCTGACTTTC,CASSADSVRSGANVLTF
TRBJ1-4,NA,TRBV7-2,TRBD1,TGTGCCAGCAGCTCAACAGGGGGGGGCGAAAAACTGTTTTTT,CASSSTGGGEKLFF
TRBJ2-2,NA,TRBV5-1,NA,TGCGCCAGCAGCTTGCAGGGCGGGCTGTTTTTT,CASSLQGGLFF
TRBJ1-1,NA,TRBV9,TRBD1,TGTGCCAGCAGCTCCGGGACAGTGAACACTGAAGCTTTCTTT,CASSSGTVNTEAFF
TRBJ1-1,NA,TRBV5-4,TRBD1,TGTGCCAGCAGCGGACGGGACAGGGGCTTCACTGAAGCTTTCTTT,CASSGRDRGFTEAFF
TRBJ1-1,NA,TRBV3-1/TRBV3-2,NA,TGTGCCAGCAGCCAACTCGAGATGAACACTGAAGCTTTCTTT,CASSQLEMNTEAFF
TRBJ1-2,NA,TRBV20-1,NA,TGCAGTGCTAGTCCAGAGACAGGCTATGGCTACACCTTC,CSASPETGYGYTF
TRBJ2-7,few,TRBV13,TRBD2,TGTGCCAGCAGCCCACATCTAGCGGGGGCCTACGAGCAGTACTTC,CASSPHLAGAYEQYF
TRBJ2-2,NA,TRBV7-2,TRBD2,TGTGCCAGCGGAGGCAGGACGGGGGGGTCCGGGGAGCTGTTTTTT,CASGGRTGGSGELFF
TRBJ2-1,NA,TRBV7-2,NA,TGTGCCAGCAGCGCGCAGGGATACAATGAGCAGTTCTTC,CASSAQGYNEQFF
TRBJ1-4,NA,TRBV6-5,NA,TGTGCCAGCACGACAGGACGTGAAAAACTGTTTTTT,CASTTGREKLFF
TRBJ2-7,NA,TRBV19,NA,TGTGCCAGCAGGGGATTCTACGAGCAGTACTTC,CASRGFYEQYF
TRBJ2-1,NA,TRBV6-5,TRBD2,TGTGCCAGCAGAAGACAACGGGGGGTCAATGAGCAGTTCTTC,CASRRQRGVNEQFF
TRBJ2-7,NA,TRBV6-5,TRBD1,TGTGCCAGCAGCCGGGACAGGGGTTACGAGCAGTACTTC,CASSRDRGYEQYF
TRBJ2-4,NA,TRBV7-9,NA,TGTGCCAGCAGCCCAGGGGTCTCGGGGGGCCAGATTGCCAAAAACATTCAGTACTTC,CASSPGVSGGQIAKNIQYF
TRBJ2-6,NA,TRBV7-2,TRBD1,TGTGCCAGCAGCTTAAATAGACAGGGTCTTTCCTCTGGGGCCAACGTCCTGACTTTC,CASSLNRQGLSSGANVLTF
TRBJ1-2,NA,TRBV7-2,TRBD1,TGTGCCAGCAGCTTAGCGGAGGGGGCCGGTGGCTACACCTTC,CASSLAEGAGGYTF
TRBJ1-5,NA,TRBV19,TRBD1,TGTGCCAGTAGTATCCGGACAGGGGTGAATCAGCCCCAGCATTTT,CASSIRTGVNQPQHF
TRBJ2-5,NA,TRBV25-1,NA,TGTGCCAGCAGTGACTTCGGATGGACAGAACAAGAGACCCAGTACTTC,CASSDFGWTEQETQYF
TRBJ1-2,NA,TRBV7-2,NA,TGTGCCAGCAGCTTAGTGTACAGTAACTATGGCTACACCTTC,CASSLVYSNYGYTF
TRBJ2-1,once,TRBV9,NA,TGTGCCAGCAGCCCAACAACCTGGGAGGAGCAGTTCTTC,CASSPTTWEEQFF
TRBJ2-1,NA,TRBV11-2,TRBD1,TGTGCCAGCAGCTTATTAGGTGGGGGACAGCCGTACAATGAGCAGTTCTTC,CASSLLGGGQPYNEQFF
TRBJ1-6,few,TRBV30,NA,TGTGCCTGGAGTGTAAGGTTCGCGGCACCCCTCCACTTT,CAWSVRFAAPLHF
TRBJ2-6,NA,TRBV9,TRBD1,TGTGCCAGCAGCGTTATACCGACAGGGGGCTCTGGGGCCAACGTCCTGACTTTC,CASSVIPTGGSGANVLTF
TRBJ1-2,many,TRBV9,NA,TGTGCCAGCAGCTCAGGGGATGGCTATGGCTACACCTTC,CASSSGDGYGYTF